This TCR beta chain was profiled in a study of early T cells in non-severe SARS-CoV-2 infection. Study details: Investigators sequenced bulk RNA drawn from unsorted whole blood, and chains remained unpaired. Study-wide findings and caveats: Sequences matched to VDJdb favored anti-spike CD8 responses, while private and CD4 specificities were missed.

Unique molecular identifiers were affixed to single, distinct cDNA molecules. Using its own MiXCR run on the 5' RACE reads, TCRdb lists one record per CDR3 protein. In the table there are around 55,000 distinct CDR3 sequences, under 15% of which are singletons. This clonotype has just a few counts. The antigen is not known. The sequenced sample was whole blood. This sequence originates from an adult who was a healthcare worker with PCR-confirmed SARS-CoV-2 infection or an uninfected control (not recorded which).

CDR3 residues: CASSPGSAGITGELFF. The CDR3 coding sequence is TGCGCCAGCAGCCCAGGTTCCGCGGGCATAACCGGGGAGCTGTTTTTT. The rearrangement links TRBV5-1 to TRBJ2-2; TRBD2 might be the D (5 bases). CDR3 size: 16 residues. The V end was cut by 4 bases, the J end by 5 bases, with 18 bases between. Germline CDR1 and CDR2: SGHRS and YFSETQ.